Described below is a single T cell receptor (beta chain) sequence and its context. Participants spanned ages about 18 to 100 years and resided in 20 to 25 US areas. Resolution of symptoms, clearance, or two negative PCRs was present in recovered Cohort 3 donors. V was cut by 3 bases and J by 4 bases, with 9 bases left in between. Germline CDR1 and CDR2: MNHEY and SMNVEV (reference sequence). The CDR3 runs 13 residues. This specimen comes from a study of blood T cell repertoires in COVID-19. Repertoires were generated with immunoSEQ multiplex PCR, while TCRdb's copy carries only in-frame clones and drops some. The data show about 260,000 clones, 80% to 90% seen once.

The sequenced sample was PBMCs or T cells enriched from blood (not recorded which). The sequence was collected from a woman under 30 who had recovered from COVID-19. J is TRBJ1-1 and V is TRBV27; a possible D gene is TRBD1 (5 bases). The DNA for the CDR3 is TGTGCCAGCAGTTTGGGAAGGGGCACTGAAGCTTTCTTT. Its protein product is CASSLGRGTEAFF.